The entry below gives a single T cell receptor (beta chain) sequence along with its context. Its antigen is as yet unknown. This sample is part of a study of PD-L1 blockade in urothelial cancer. Across the study: Male sex and bladder-origin urothelial cancer were recorded for about 90% of the roughly 30 patients. Analyses used blood from 3 weeks (second dose) and 6 weeks after treatment start. Reported median T cell count for blood samples was more than 140,000. Findings and caveats of the study: TCR clonality was measured in pretreatment peripheral blood. Clonality below the median predicted better survival.

The table came from immunoSEQ multiplex PCR; TCRdb's copy has only in-frame clones and leaves some out. This sample yields some 100,000 clones, of which around 93% are seen a single time; around 0.92% belongs to the top ten. With 4 bases removed from V and 6 bases from J, the gap between germline ends came to 20 bases. CDR1 is SGDLS, CDR2 YYNGEE, per germline. CDR3 length: 16 residues. This sample comprised PBMCs, obtained around atezolizumab (anti-PD-L1) treatment. The clonotype originates from a woman older than 75 with urothelial cancer. The rearrangement uses TRBV9 and TRBJ2-1, with D unclear. Here the CDR3 DNA reads TGTGCCAGCAGCACCCGAGCGCGCATGGATTCCAATGAGCAGTTCTTC. Translation: CASSTRARMDSNEQFF.